This T cell receptor beta chain comes out of a study of OX40 agonist ivuxolimab in advanced cancers. Study-level information: Dose-escalation cases comprised hepatocellular carcinoma, melanoma, renal cell or head and neck cancer.

Measured with immunoSEQ multiplex PCR; TCRdb has only the in-frame clones, and not every one. The data contain more than 90,000 clones, roughly 80% of them singletons. The CDR3 has 16 residues. In germline, CDR1 is LNHDA, CDR2 SQIVND (reference sequence). V gave up 5 bases and J gave up 1 base; unmatched junction bases: 3. Sequencing was performed on CD4+ or CD8+ T cells sorted from blood, taken in a trial of the OX40 agonist ivuxolimab. The chain links TRBV19 to TRBJ2-3; TRBD2 matches 13 bases. The sequence derives from an adult with an advanced solid tumor such as melanoma, head and neck, liver or kidney cancer. CDR3 sequence reads: CASSPGTSGGTDTQYF. Here the CDR3 DNA reads TGTGCCAGTAGTCCGGGGACTAGCGGGGGCACAGATACGCAGTATTTT.